These 3 T cell receptor beta chains were all obtained from the same sample, sequenced in a study of blood T cell repertoires in COVID-19. Sequencing used immunoSEQ multiplex PCR; TCRdb keeps in-frame clones, though not all of them. The table lists under 300,000 clones, approximately 83% of them singletons. Material: PBMCs or T cells enriched from blood (not recorded which). The receptors come from a man between 50 and 59 years old who had recovered from COVID-19.

The chain has TRBV28 and TRBJ1-2, with D perhaps TRBD1 (6 bases). This CDR3 is built from 14 residues. Trimming shortened V by 3 bases and J by 5 bases, and 13 bases separated the two germline ends. Germline values: CDR1 MDHEN, CDR2 SYDVKM. CDR3 DNA: TGTGCCAGCAGTTTCCGGGGGGGGCGATATGGCTACACCTTC. Translating it yields CASSFRGGRYGYTF.

The J gene is TRBJ2-1, the V gene TRBV6-5; TRBD2 agrees at 7 bases. Germline CDR1 MNHEY, CDR2 SVGAGI. The V segment lost 10 bases and the J segment 6 bases; nucleotides outside the gene matches: 12. This CDR3 contains 14 residues. CDR3 nucleotides: TGTGCCACCCAACTAGCGCCTATGCTCAATGAGCAGTTCTTC. It yields the protein CATQLAPMLNEQFF.

This clone appeared a single time. DNA for the CDR3: TGTGCCAGCAGTGAAGGTATCGGTTTTCCCCTCCACTTT. Encoded protein: CASSEGIGFPLHF. V usage is TRBV6-1 and J usage is TRBJ1-6; D is undetermined. Germline-derived CDR1 and CDR2 are MNHNS and SASEGT. The V and J ends lost 1 base and 13 bases respectively, with 11 bases between them. This CDR3 has 13 residues.